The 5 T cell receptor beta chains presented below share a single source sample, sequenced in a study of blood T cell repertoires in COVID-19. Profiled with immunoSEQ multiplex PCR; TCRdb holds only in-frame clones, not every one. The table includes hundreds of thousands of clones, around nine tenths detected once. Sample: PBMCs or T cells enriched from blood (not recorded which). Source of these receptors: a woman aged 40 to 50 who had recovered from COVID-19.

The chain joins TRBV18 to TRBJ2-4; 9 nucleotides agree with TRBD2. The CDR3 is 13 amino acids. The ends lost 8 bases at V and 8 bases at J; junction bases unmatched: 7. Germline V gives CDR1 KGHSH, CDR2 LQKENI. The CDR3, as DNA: TGTGCCAGCCGGCGGGAGGGGGAGGACATTCAGTACTTC. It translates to CASRREGEDIQYF.

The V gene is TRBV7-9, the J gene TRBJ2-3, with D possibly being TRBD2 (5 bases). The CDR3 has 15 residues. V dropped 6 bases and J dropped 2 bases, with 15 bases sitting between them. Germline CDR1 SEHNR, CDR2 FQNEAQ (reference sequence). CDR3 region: CASRPSVDFTDTQYF. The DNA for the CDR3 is TGTGCCAGCAGACCCTCCGTGGACTTCACAGATACGCAGTATTTT.

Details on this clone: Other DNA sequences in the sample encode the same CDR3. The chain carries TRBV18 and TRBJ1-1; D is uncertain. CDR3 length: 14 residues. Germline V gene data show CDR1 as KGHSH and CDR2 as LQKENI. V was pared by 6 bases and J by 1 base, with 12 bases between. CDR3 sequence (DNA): TGTGCCAGCTCCCCGGGTCGGGGGAACACTGAAGCTTTCTTT. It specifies CASSPGRGNTEAFF.

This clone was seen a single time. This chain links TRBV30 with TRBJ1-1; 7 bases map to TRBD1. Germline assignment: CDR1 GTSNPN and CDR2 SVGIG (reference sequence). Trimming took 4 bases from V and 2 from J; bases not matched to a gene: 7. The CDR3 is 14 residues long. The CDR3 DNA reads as TGTGCCTGGACTCAAACAGGGGTCAACACTGAAGCTTTCTTT. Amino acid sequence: CAWTQTGVNTEAFF.

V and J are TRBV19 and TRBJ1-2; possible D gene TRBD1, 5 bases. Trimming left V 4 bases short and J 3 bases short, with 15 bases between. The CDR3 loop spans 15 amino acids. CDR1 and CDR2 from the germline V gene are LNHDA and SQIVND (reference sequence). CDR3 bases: TGTGCCAGTAGTACCCATGGGCAGGGCGACTATGGCTACACCTTC. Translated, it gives CASSTHGQGDYGYTF.